This T cell receptor (beta chain) was sequenced for a study of T cell responses to AZD1222 COVID-19 vaccine. General study findings and limits: Only six AZD1222 recipients tested seropositive at baseline. White British people made up most donors, females outnumbered males, and clonal diversity was possibly underestimated.

This clone was recorded only once. What it binds is unknown. Data came from immunoSEQ multiplex PCR; TCRdb stores just in-frame clones and leaves some out. The sample carries roughly 100,000 clones, about 90% recorded once. This TCR came from an adult in good health. The material was peripheral blood, obtained on day 0 of AZD1222 vaccination.

The CDR3 DNA is TGTGCCAGCAGCCCACGGCCCCAAGGGCAAGAGACCCAGTACTTC. This gives the protein CASSPRPQGQETQYF. The chain couples TRBV7-6 to TRBJ2-5; D is ambiguous. The V end was cut by 5 bases, the J end by 2 bases, with 15 bases between. Per the germline V gene, CDR1 is SGHVS and CDR2 is FNYEAQ. This CDR3 has 15 amino acids. Looking up the rest from reference TRBV7-6 and TRBJ2-5 gives the full variable domain: GAGVSQSPRYKVTKRGQDVALRCDPISGHVSLYWYRQALGQGPEFLTYFNYEAQQDKSGLPNDRFSAERPEGSISTLTIQRTEQRDSAMYRCASSPRPQGQETQYFGPGTRLLVL.